These 27 T cell receptor beta chains originate from one sample sequenced in a study of identical twins. TCRdb re-called the 5' RACE reads through MiXCR, storing one row per CDR3 protein. The sample consists of around 250,000 distinct CDR3 sequences, approximately 11% of them appearing once. The sample also formed part of further work on yellow fever vaccine responses in identical twins.

The specimen sequenced was memory (CD45RO+) T cells sorted from blood. These receptor sequences come from a woman younger than 30 in good health.

This clonotype was found many times. This chain uses TRBV6-2 or TRBV6-3 with TRBJ1-1, with TRBD1 as a possible D gene (5 bases). Germline lookup yields CDR1 MNHEY and CDR2 SVGEGT. This CDR3 has 15 residues. V lost 2 bases and J lost 1, with 11 bases in between. CDR3 loop: CASSYANGQNTEAFF. In nucleotides, the CDR3 is TGTGCCAGCAGTTACGCGAACGGACAGAACACTGAAGCTTTCTTT.

The gene calls are TRBV5-6 and TRBJ1-3; D gene uncertain. CDR3 length: 12 residues. Trimming cost V 0 bases and J 4 bases, with 2 bases left between them. From germline, CDR1 is SGHDT and CDR2 YYEEEE. CDR3 nucleotide sequence: TGTGCCAGCAGCTTGGAGGGAAACACCATATATTTT. It specifies CASSLEGNTIYF.

The V and J genes are TRBV6-1 and TRBJ2-4; 11 bases are a match to TRBD1. The germline gives CDR1 MNHNS, CDR2 SASEGT. Germline trimming cut 6 bases from V and 1 base from J; bases unmatched to any gene: 14. The CDR3 consists of 19 residues. CDR3 sequence: CASRNGQGALGEAKNIQYF. The DNA for the CDR3 is TGTGCCAGCAGAAACGGACAGGGGGCGCTGGGGGAGGCCAAAAACATTCAGTACTTC.

This clonotype was found a few times. The chain joins TRBV6-6 to TRBJ2-2; 10 bases agree with TRBD1. This CDR3 contains 13 residues. Germline V gives CDR1 MNHNY, CDR2 SVGAGI (reference sequence). The trim removed 10 bases at V and 5 bases at J, leaving 4 bases unmatched. In nucleotides, the CDR3 is TGTGCCATCCGGACAGGGGGGACCGGGGAGCTGTTTTTT. This sequence encodes CAIRTGGTGELFF.

This clonotype came up a few times. The J gene is TRBJ2-3, the V gene TRBV10-1; D is unclear. Germline assignment: CDR1 WNHNN and CDR2 SYGVQD (reference sequence). V lost 3 bases to trimming and J lost 2 bases, with 6 bases between them. The CDR3 sequence is 13 residues long. The CDR3 DNA sequence: TGCGCCAGCAGTGACTCGTCCACAGATACGCAGTATTTT. Its protein product is CASSDSSTDTQYF.

In its sample, this clonotype was seen many times. The CDR3 sequence is CASSQDSGSGNTIYF. DNA for the CDR3: TGTGCCAGCAGCCAAGATTCAGGTTCTGGAAACACCATATATTTT. The chain has TRBV3-1 and TRBJ1-3; D gene uncertain. Germline loops: CDR1 LGHDT, CDR2 YNNKEL (reference sequence). Trimming cost V 0 bases and J 1 base, with 7 bases left between them. This CDR3 region has 15 residues.

This clonotype was counted between two and nine times. The gene calls are TRBV5-6 and TRBJ2-5, with 11 bases identical to TRBD2. After removal of 4 bases from V and 2 bases from J, the junction contained 4 bases not matched to a gene. CDR3 length: 15 amino acids. Looked up from germline, CDR1 is SGHDT and CDR2 is YYEEEE. The CDR3 nucleotides read TGTGCCAGCAGCCGCGGGACTAGCGGTCAAGAGACCCAGTACTTC. Residues: CASSRGTSGQETQYF.

The J gene is TRBJ2-7, the V gene TRBV3-1; 10 nucleotides agree with TRBD1. This CDR3 is built from 17 residues. V was clipped by 1 base and J by 2 bases; unmatched bases: 8. Germline loops: CDR1 LGHDT, CDR2 YNNKEL (reference sequence). CDR3 sequence (DNA): TGTGCCAGCAGCCAAGTCGGGGGGACAGGGGTTACCTACGAGCAGTACTTC. Protein: CASSQVGGTGVTYEQYF.

This clonotype was seen repeatedly, ten times or more. This chain uses TRBV19 with TRBJ1-2, with a weak D call TRBD1 (5 bases). The V gene lost 3 bases and the J gene lost 0 bases, with 11 bases spanning the gap. This CDR3 is built from 15 residues. The germline V gene has CDR1 LNHDA and CDR2 SQIVND (reference sequence). Here the CDR3 DNA reads TGTGCCAGTAGTATGTCTTCAGGGTCTAACTATGGCTACACCTTC. Translation gives CASSMSSGSNYGYTF.

The sample holds a few counts of this clonotype. The rearrangement joins TRBV5-1 to TRBJ2-2; 9 bases map to TRBD2. The ends lost 0 bases at V and 4 bases at J; junction bases unmatched: 7. Germline CDR1 and CDR2: SGHRS and YFSETQ. This CDR3 region has 17 residues. CDR3 in DNA: TGCGCCAGCAGCTTGGCCGGGACTAGCCTTAGCACCGGGGAGCTGTTTTTT. This encodes CASSLAGTSLSTGELFF.

This chain connects TRBV30 to TRBJ2-7, with 10 bases lining up with TRBD2. The germline V gene has CDR1 GTSNPN and CDR2 SVGIG (reference sequence). V was pared by 5 bases and J by 3 bases, with 7 bases of the junction left unmatched. The CDR3 totals 14 residues. The CDR3 protein is CAWSTSGVNYEQYF. The CDR3 nucleotides are TGTGCCTGGTCAACTAGCGGGGTAAACTACGAGCAGTACTTC.

This clonotype has only a few counts. The genes are TRBV20-1 and TRBJ2-2; TRBD2 agrees at 8 bases. The CDR3 loop spans 15 amino acids. The V and J ends lost 3 bases and 1 base, in that order; junction bases with no gene match: 4. CDR1 and CDR2 (germline): DFQATT, SNEGSKA (reference sequence). The CDR3 DNA sequence: TGCAGTGCTAGCGGGAGCGGGAGGAACACCGGGGAGCTGTTTTTT. This encodes CSASGSGRNTGELFF.

This clonotype was detected only a few times. The chain links TRBV3-1 to TRBJ2-7, with 10 bases matching TRBD2. Trimming removed 4 bases from V and 0 bases from J; junction bases left unmatched: 6. The CDR3 consists of 16 residues. Germline V gene lookup returns CDR1 LGHDT and CDR2 YNNKEL (reference sequence). CDR3 in amino acids: CASSRSSGSFSYEQYF. In DNA form, the CDR3 reads TGTGCCAGCAGCCGATCTAGCGGGAGCTTCTCCTACGAGCAGTACTTC.

V and J are TRBV20-1 and TRBJ2-3, with D maybe TRBD2 (5 bases). The germline V gene has CDR1 DFQATT and CDR2 SNEGSKA (reference sequence). The CDR3 has 10 amino acids. V lost 8 bases to trimming and J lost 6 bases, with 9 bases between them. CDR3 residues: CSYERDTQYF. The CDR3 DNA sequence: TGCAGTTACGAGCGGGATACGCAGTATTTT.

The table lists this clonotype with a few counts. The genes are TRBV12-3 or TRBV12-4 and TRBJ2-7; D is uncertain. V lost 6 bases to trimming and J lost 6 bases, with 12 bases between them. This CDR3 has 12 residues. CDR3 protein: CASSHTTGEQYF. The CDR3 DNA reads TGTGCCAGCAGCCACACCACGGGCGAGCAGTACTTC.

The chain is built from TRBV4-2 and TRBJ1-1; D gene uncertain. The V end was cut by 3 bases, the J end by 11 bases, with 10 bases between. CDR3 length: 11 residues. Per germline, CDR1 LGHNA and CDR2 YNFKEQ. This chain's CDR3 is CASSQQSLAFF. The CDR3 coding sequence is TGTGCCAGCAGCCAGCAGAGTCTGGCTTTCTTT.

This clonotype was seen repeatedly, ten times or more. The chain uses TRBV20-1 and TRBJ2-3, with D unresolved. The CDR3 spans 13 residues. V shed 6 bases and J shed 6 bases, with 16 bases lying between them. Germline CDR1 reads DFQATT; CDR2 reads SNEGSKA (reference sequence). The CDR3, as DNA: TGCAGTGCCCGTGGATCAAAAATGGATACGCAGTATTTT. Amino acid sequence: CSARGSKMDTQYF.

The V call is TRBV5-4, the J call TRBJ1-6; D is ambiguous. This CDR3 has 15 amino acids. V was clipped by 1 base and J by 6 bases, with 11 bases between them. Germline V gene lookup returns CDR1 SGHNT and CDR2 YYREEE (reference sequence). The CDR3 reads CASSLRTSPNSPLHF. Here the CDR3 DNA reads TGTGCCAGCAGCTTGCGAACAAGTCCTAATTCACCCCTCCACTTT.

This clonotype was picked up a small number of times. This chain links TRBV28 with TRBJ2-1; no firm D call. Trimming pared 5 bases from V and 12 bases from J, leaving 20 bases between. Germline V CDR1 and CDR2: MDHEN, SYDVKM. This CDR3 comprises 14 residues. The chain's CDR3 is CASSPRTRHIAQFF. CDR3 nucleotide sequence: TGTGCCAGCAGTCCCCGGACCCGTCATATCGCGCAGTTCTTC.

The chain employs TRBV6-1 and TRBJ2-1, with D perhaps matching TRBD1 (6 bases). CDR3 length: 16 amino acids. The V and J ends lost 6 bases and 2 bases respectively, with 17 bases between them. Germline V lookup: CDR1 MNHNS, CDR2 SASEGT. CDR3: CASRAAGDLAYNEQFF. CDR3 sequence (DNA): TGTGCCAGCAGGGCCGCAGGGGACCTAGCCTACAATGAGCAGTTCTTC.

This clonotype came up a few times. The chain recombines TRBV27 with TRBJ1-1; D unresolved. The germline V gene encodes CDR1 MNHEY and CDR2 SMNVEV (reference sequence). Trimming removed 6 bases from V and 5 bases from J, with 19 bases in between. The length of the CDR3 is 15 residues. The CDR3 sequence: CASSSETDGRTEAFF. The CDR3 DNA reads TGTGCCAGCAGCTCCGAGACCGACGGTCGGACTGAAGCTTTCTTT.

Only a few counts were recorded for this clonotype. One junction end disagrees with the germline gene, perhaps due to a read error. The chain is built from TRBV5-6 and TRBJ2-7, with D perhaps matching TRBD1 or TRBD2 (5 bases each). The germline V gene has CDR1 SGHDT and CDR2 YYEEEE. This CDR3 comprises 20 residues. The CDR3 DNA sequence: TGTGCCAGCAGCTCCTATGGATCTCCCGGGACGAAAACCCGTCCCCGGACTTCCAACTTC. Its protein is CASSSYGSPGTKTRPRTSNF.

The V and J genes are TRBV4-2 and TRBJ2-1; 9 nucleotides agree with TRBD2. This CDR3 is 16 amino acids long. V shed 0 bases, J shed 5 bases, and the junction held 5 bases outside the gene matches. Germline assignment: CDR1 LGHNA and CDR2 YNFKEQ. The CDR3 DNA is TGTGCCAGCAGCCAAGACGAGGCGGGAGGGCACAATGAGCAGTTCTTC. This gives the protein CASSQDEAGGHNEQFF.

The chain couples TRBV7-2 to TRBJ2-4; 11 bases fit TRBD1. The V and J ends lost 5 bases and 5 bases, in that order; junction bases with no gene match: 5. Per the germline V gene, CDR1 is SGHTA and CDR2 is FQGNSA. CDR3 length: 15 amino acids. CDR3 DNA sequence: TGTGCCAGCAGCGGTAGGACAGGGGGCGAAAACATTCAGTACTTC. As protein: CASSGRTGGENIQYF.

This clonotype was counted ten times or more. The rearrangement links TRBV7-2 to TRBJ2-5, with TRBD2 as a possible D gene (6 bases). Germline CDR1 is SGHTA and CDR2 is FQGNSA. V was shortened by 1 base and J by 3 bases, with 9 bases between the two germline ends. The CDR3 covers 14 residues. The CDR3 coding sequence is TGTGCCAGCAGCTTAGGGGGAGGTAAAGAGACCCAGTACTTC. Translating gives CASSLGGGKETQYF.

The J gene is TRBJ2-2, the V gene TRBV28; TRBD1 matches at 8 bases. Germline CDR1 MDHEN, CDR2 SYDVKM. Trimming removed 3 bases from V and 4 bases from J; junction bases left unmatched: 7. This CDR3 region has 16 residues. The CDR3 DNA follows: TGTGCCAGCAGTTTTGTCAGGGGGCTTGCCACCGGGGAGCTGTTTTTT. This gives the protein CASSFVRGLATGELFF.

This clonotype was picked up many times. This chain uses TRBV3-1 with TRBJ1-1; 8 bases map to TRBD1. Germline V gives CDR1 LGHDT, CDR2 YNNKEL (reference sequence). V shed 1 base, J shed 0 bases, and the junction held 1 base outside the gene matches. The CDR3 runs 15 residues. Here the CDR3 reads CASSQAGGMNTEAFF. DNA for the CDR3: TGTGCCAGCAGCCAAGCAGGGGGCATGAACACTGAAGCTTTCTTT.